What follows are 15 T cell receptor beta chains derived from one specimen sequenced in a study of cytomegalovirus exposure and HLA in healthy donors. Primers: 60 Vbeta forward and 13 Jbeta reverse. Clones were read by immunoSEQ multiplex PCR, and TCRdb kept only the in-frame ones, dropping some. The repertoire holds about 160,000 clones, with about 72% as singletons. The specimen was PBMCs. These receptors all stem from a male donor in good health and CMV-seronegative.

The chain combines TRBV5-6 with TRBJ2-7; 9 bases agree with TRBD1. Looked up from germline, CDR1 is SGHDT and CDR2 is YYEEEE. V shed 4 bases, J shed 1 base, and the junction held 12 bases outside the gene matches. There are 17 residues in the CDR3. The CDR3 loop is CASSVRQGGLISYEQYF. CDR3 bases: TGTGCCAGCAGCGTGAGACAGGGGGGTCTAATATCCTACGAGCAGTACTTC.

This clone showed up just a few times. The V call is TRBV6-6, the J call TRBJ2-2, with 12 bases fitting TRBD2. V dropped 5 bases and J dropped 5; count of bases not matched to a gene: 3. The germline CDR1 and CDR2 sequences are MNHNY and SVGAGI (reference sequence). The CDR3 runs to 15 residues. Here the CDR3 reads CASSLLAGGTGELFF. The CDR3 nucleotides read TGTGCCAGCAGTCTACTAGCGGGAGGAACCGGGGAGCTGTTTTTT.

CDR3 in amino acids: CASSTAGGGWTDTQYF. As DNA, the CDR3 is TGTGCCAGCAGTACCGCCGGGGGGGGGTGGACAGATACGCAGTATTTT. V is TRBV28 and J is TRBJ2-3; TRBD2 matches at 8 bases. This CDR3 has 16 residues. CDR1 and CDR2 from the germline V gene are MDHEN and SYDVKM. V shed 5 bases and J 3 bases; nucleotides not matched to a gene: 10.

This chain uses TRBV7-2 with TRBJ2-1; 10 bases map to TRBD2. The length of the CDR3 is 14 residues. Germline CDR1 and CDR2: SGHTA and FQGNSA. Trimming cost V 3 bases and J 6 bases; bases outside gene matches: 2. Here the CDR3 reads CASSFGLAVNEQFF. The DNA for the CDR3 is TGTGCCAGCAGCTTTGGACTAGCGGTCAATGAGCAGTTCTTC.

The chain employs TRBV7-9 and TRBJ1-2, with D uncertain. Germline CDR1 SEHNR, CDR2 FQNEAQ (reference sequence). Trimming cost V 4 bases and J 3 bases, with 15 bases left between them. This CDR3 is 15 amino acids long. The CDR3 region is CASSSTEDGDYGYTF. In DNA, the CDR3 is TGTGCCAGCAGCTCCACCGAGGACGGGGACTATGGCTACACCTTC.

This rearrangement joins TRBV6-5 to TRBJ2-7; 7 bases are a match to TRBD1. V trimming: 0 bases; J trimming: 2 bases; junction bases outside the gene matches: 4. The germline V gene has CDR1 MNHEY and CDR2 SVGAGI. This CDR3 is 15 amino acids long. The CDR3 coding sequence is TGTGCCAGCAGTTACTCCCGGCAGGGGGCCTACGAGCAGTACTTC. This encodes CASSYSRQGAYEQYF.

This clone was counted a few times. This sequence joins TRBV6-5 and TRBJ1-2; D remains unclear. The V gene lost 5 bases and the J gene lost 5 bases, with 12 bases spanning the gap. The CDR3 is made up of 13 amino acids. Germline-derived CDR1 and CDR2 are MNHEY and SVGAGI. The DNA of the CDR3 is TGTGCCAGCAGTGAAGCGGCAGGTTATGGCTACACCTTC. Translated: CASSEAAGYGYTF.

This clone was seen once. This chain links TRBV11-2 with TRBJ2-7; D perhaps matches TRBD2 (5 bases). The germline V gene encodes CDR1 SGHAT and CDR2 FQNNGV. Trimming took off 0 bases at V and 8 bases at J, with 5 bases between the two ends. The CDR3 sequence is 11 residues long. The DNA for the CDR3 is TGTGCCAGCAGCTTAGACGGGAAGCAGTACTTC. Amino acids: CASSLDGKQYF.

The rearrangement links TRBV13 to TRBJ1-1, with 8 bases aligning to TRBD1. This CDR3 region has 14 residues. The ends lost 4 bases at V and 5 bases at J; junction bases unmatched: 6. Germline CDR1 reads PRHDT; CDR2 reads FYEKMQ (reference sequence). DNA of the CDR3: TGTGCCAGCAGCTGCGGACAGGGCGTAACTGAAGCTTTCTTT. This codes for CASSCGQGVTEAFF. The full variable domain, rest sourced from reference TRBV13 and TRBJ1-1, is AAGVIQSPRHLIKEKRETATLKCYPIPRHDTVYWYQQGPGQDPQFLISFYEKMQSDKGSIPDRFSAQQFSDYHSELNMSSLELGDSALYFCASSCGQGVTEAFFGQGTRLTVV.

This clone was found once. This chain connects TRBV29-1 to TRBJ2-2; 9 bases map to TRBD1. Trimming took 3 bases from V and 5 from J; bases not matched to a gene: 7. In germline, CDR1 is SQVTM, CDR2 ANQGSEA. There are 15 residues in the CDR3. The chain's CDR3 is CSVEVPGQGTGELFF. The CDR3 DNA sequence: TGCAGCGTTGAGGTCCCCGGACAGGGGACCGGGGAGCTGTTTTTT.

This chain links TRBV6-1 with TRBJ1-1, with TRBD1 matching 10 bases. V dropped 3 bases and J dropped 1; count of bases not matched to a gene: 8. The CDR3 loop spans 17 amino acids. Germline loops: CDR1 MNHNS, CDR2 SASEGT. The CDR3 loop is CASSDQTGGVGNTEAFF. Written as DNA, the CDR3 is TGTGCCAGCAGTGACCAGACAGGGGGCGTTGGGAACACTGAAGCTTTCTTT.

The V gene is TRBV4-3, the J gene TRBJ1-3; unclear D gene. V lost 0 bases and J 9 bases, leaving 15 bases between the germline ends. The V gene's germline CDR1 is LGHNA and CDR2 YSLEER. This CDR3 region has 15 residues. This CDR3 reads CASSQEGSGWSTIYF. CDR3 bases: TGCGCCAGCAGCCAAGAGGGGAGCGGTTGGAGCACCATATATTTT.

This clone was seen a handful of times. The V gene is TRBV6-1, the J gene TRBJ2-3; unclear D gene. CDR1 is MNHNS, CDR2 SASEGT, per germline. This CDR3 is 11 amino acids long. V lost 8 bases, J lost 3 bases, and 6 bases lay in between. Here the CDR3 reads CASLRTDTQYF. The CDR3 bases are TGTGCCAGCCTCCGTACAGATACGCAGTATTTT.

The rearrangement joins TRBV6-4 to TRBJ2-3, with a weak D call TRBD1 (8 bases). With 7 bases removed from V and 0 bases from J, the gap between germline ends came to 14 bases. Germline V gene lookup returns CDR1 MRHNA and CDR2 SNTAGT. This CDR3 comprises 15 residues. CDR3 amino acids: CASKNRGGSTDTQYF. The CDR3 DNA sequence: TGTGCCAGCAAGAACAGGGGGGGAAGCACAGATACGCAGTATTTT.

The V gene is TRBV2, the J gene TRBJ1-5; D might be TRBD1 (6 bases). Germline loops: CDR1 SNHLY, CDR2 FYNNEI. This CDR3 has 15 amino acids. The V end lost 7 bases, the J end lost 1 base, and 14 bases lay between the germline ends. The CDR3 nucleotides are TGTGCCAGCACCAACAGGGTCGGAAGCAATCAGCCCCAGCATTTT. This encodes CASTNRVGSNQPQHF.